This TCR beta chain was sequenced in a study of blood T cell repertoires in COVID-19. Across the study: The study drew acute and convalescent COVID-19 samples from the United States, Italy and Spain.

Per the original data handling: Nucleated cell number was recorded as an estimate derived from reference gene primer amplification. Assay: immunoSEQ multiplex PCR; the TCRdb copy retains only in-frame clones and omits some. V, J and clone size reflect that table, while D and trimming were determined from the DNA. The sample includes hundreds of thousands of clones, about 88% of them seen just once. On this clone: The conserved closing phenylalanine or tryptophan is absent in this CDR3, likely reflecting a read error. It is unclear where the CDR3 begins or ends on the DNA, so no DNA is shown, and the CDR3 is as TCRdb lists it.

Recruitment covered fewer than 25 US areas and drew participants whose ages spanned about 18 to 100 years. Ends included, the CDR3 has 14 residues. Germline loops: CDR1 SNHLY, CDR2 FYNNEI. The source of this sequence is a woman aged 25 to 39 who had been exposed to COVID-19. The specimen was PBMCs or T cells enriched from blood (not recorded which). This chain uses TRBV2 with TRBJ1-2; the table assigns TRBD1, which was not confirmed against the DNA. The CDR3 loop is CASSETRQEMPPLV.